This passage covers 4 T cell receptor beta chains from one sample sequenced in a study of T cells in tuberculosis. Using immunoSEQ multiplex PCR, the repertoire was profiled, and TCRdb retains in-frame clones only, with some absent. The sample records some 34,000 clones, about 97% being singletons. Specimen: PBMCs. The receptor source for this set is a donor under 30 with latent tuberculosis or without tuberculosis infection.

This sequence joins TRBV5-1 and TRBJ2-7, with D perhaps matching TRBD1 (6 bases). The CDR3 has 13 amino acids. The germline gives CDR1 SGHRS, CDR2 YFSETQ. V was pared by 4 bases and J by 3 bases, with 11 bases between. The CDR3 DNA follows: TGCGCCAGCAGCCGAACAGGGTACTACGAGCAGTACTTC. Its protein is CASSRTGYYEQYF.

This clone was counted once. The genes are TRBV2 and TRBJ2-2; 9 bases map to TRBD1. CDR1 SNHLY and CDR2 FYNNEI come from the germline V gene. V shed 5 bases and J 3 bases; nucleotides not matched to a gene: 7. The CDR3 runs 16 residues. CDR3 in amino acids: CASSLDRGRYTGELFF. Here the CDR3 DNA reads TGTGCCAGCAGTTTGGACAGGGGAAGGTACACCGGGGAGCTGTTTTTT.

As DNA, the CDR3 is TGTGCCAGCAGCAAAGAATTTGGGACTAGCGGGGGGAATGAGCAGTTCTTC. It codes for CASSKEFGTSGGNEQFF. The chain uses TRBV7-8 and TRBJ2-1; 15 bases fit TRBD2. V lost 5 bases and J lost 7; bases outside the gene matches: 9. This CDR3 spans 17 amino acids. Germline V gene sequence: CDR1 SGHVS, CDR2 FQNEAQ.

The gene calls are TRBV5-1 and TRBJ1-1; 12 nucleotides agree with TRBD1. Germline loops: CDR1 SGHRS, CDR2 YFSETQ. V lost 5 bases, J lost 1 base, and 3 bases stayed unmatched. The CDR3 is 15 residues long. DNA for the CDR3: TGCGCCAGCAGGGGACAGGGGGCCTCGAACACTGAAGCTTTCTTT. It specifies CASRGQGASNTEAFF.